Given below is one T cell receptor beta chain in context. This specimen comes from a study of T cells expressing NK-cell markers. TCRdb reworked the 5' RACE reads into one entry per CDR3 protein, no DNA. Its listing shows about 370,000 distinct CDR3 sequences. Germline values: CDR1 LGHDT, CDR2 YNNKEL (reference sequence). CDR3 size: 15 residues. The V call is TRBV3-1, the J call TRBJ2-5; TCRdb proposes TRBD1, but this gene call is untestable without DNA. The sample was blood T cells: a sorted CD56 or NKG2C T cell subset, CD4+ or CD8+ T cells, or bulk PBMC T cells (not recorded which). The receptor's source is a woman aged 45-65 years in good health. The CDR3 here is CASSQVGRGSETQYF.